Listed below are T cell receptor beta chains from one sample, sequenced in a study of response to subunit inactivated influenza vaccine. In TCRdb, the RT-PCR reads were re-called with MiXCR into one record per CDR3 protein. The sample holds 710,000 or so distinct CDR3 sequences, less than 20% seen once. The source material was PBMCs from blood, sampled roughly 12 days after vaccination. The receptor source for this set is a man aged 45 to 65 who received an inactivated influenza vaccine. Each CDR3 is given without its conserved first and last residue.

V gene: TRBV7-6; J gene: TRBJ2-3; CDR3 protein: ASSLLREGWDTQY
V gene: TRBV4-2; J gene: TRBJ2-7; CDR3 protein: ASSQRVEDEQY
V gene: TRBV6-5; J gene: TRBJ2-1; CDR3 protein: ASTLLYSDRDEQF
V gene: TRBV10-2; J gene: TRBJ1-5; CDR3 protein: ASSVSSPVNNQPQH
V gene: TRBV7-2; J gene: TRBJ1-4; CDR3 protein: ASSPPSGGEKLF
V gene: TRBV28; J gene: TRBJ1-5; CDR3 protein: ASRYGTGGNQPQH
V gene: TRBV15; J gene: TRBJ2-7; CDR3 protein: ATSRDLSGQGMAYEQY
V gene: TRBV4-3; J gene: TRBJ1-1; CDR3 protein: ASSPGMDTEAF
V gene: TRBV12-3/TRBV12-4; J gene: TRBJ2-3; CDR3 protein: ASARTASTDTQY
V gene: TRBV20-1; J gene: TRBJ1-2; CDR3 protein: SARVGGGFGIFGYT
V gene: TRBV29-1; J gene: TRBJ1-1; CDR3 protein: SVALNTEAF
V gene: TRBV5-1; J gene: TRBJ1-1; CDR3 protein: ASSWGGGARDNTEAF
V gene: TRBV3-1; J gene: TRBJ1-6; CDR3 protein: ASSQVGGQGSSPLH
V gene: TRBV5-1; J gene: TRBJ2-7; CDR3 protein: ASSLDGTSGSYEQY
V gene: TRBV10-3; J gene: TRBJ2-7; CDR3 protein: AIGREGYYEQY
V gene: TRBV28; J gene: TRBJ1-6; CDR3 protein: ASSRGGNSNSPLH
V gene: TRBV7-9; J gene: TRBJ2-5; CDR3 protein: ASSLAITKDREY
V gene: TRBV4-1; J gene: TRBJ2-7; CDR3 protein: ASSHAGDPYEQY
V gene: TRBV24-1; J gene: TRBJ1-1; CDR3 protein: ATSDSRAANTEAF
V gene: TRBV20-1; J gene: TRBJ2-2; CDR3 protein: SAGRDFLLNTGELF
V gene: TRBV5-1; J gene: TRBJ2-7; CDR3 protein: ASTYGGGIYEQY
V gene: TRBV28; J gene: TRBJ2-1; CDR3 protein: ASSLSVSSYNEQF
V gene: TRBV4-2; J gene: TRBJ2-3; CDR3 protein: ASSQSGTGTDTQY
V gene: TRBV10-3; J gene: TRBJ2-5; CDR3 protein: AISDQTSGRRKTQY
V gene: TRBV7-9; J gene: TRBJ2-7; CDR3 protein: ASSLASGLGGYEQY
V gene: TRBV24-1; J gene: TRBJ2-1; CDR3 protein: ATSDYQGSNEQF
V gene: TRBV20-1; J gene: TRBJ2-3; CDR3 protein: SAQRGGEDTQY
V gene: TRBV6-2/TRBV6-3; J gene: TRBJ2-7; CDR3 protein: ASRAPSYEQY
V gene: TRBV4-2; J gene: TRBJ2-5; CDR3 protein: ASSQAFAQGPYQETQY
V gene: TRBV5-1; J gene: TRBJ1-6; CDR3 protein: ASSSTGTGTNSPLH
V gene: TRBV5-5; J gene: TRBJ2-1; CDR3 protein: ASSNRDRGLGVYNEQF
V gene: TRBV18; J gene: TRBJ2-3; CDR3 protein: ASSLRQGRADTQY
V gene: TRBV12-3/TRBV12-4; J gene: TRBJ2-4; CDR3 protein: ASSRALLQGIQY
V gene: TRBV4-3; J gene: TRBJ2-7; CDR3 protein: ASSQEVRGLYEQY
V gene: TRBV7-9; J gene: TRBJ2-7; CDR3 protein: ASSPDYYEQY